This T cell receptor beta chain was observed in a study of identical twins. Notes on this clonotype: Its specificity is not known.

Findings and limits, study-wide: In cord blood, abundant beta clonotypes had fewer insertions; memory showed no trend. Conclusions leaned on cross-sectional statistical analysis and did not track the same donors over time. Sharing of beta out-of-frame sequences by twins showed a weaker excess.

Germline values: CDR1 MNHEY, CDR2 SMNVEV (reference sequence). V was cut by 0 bases and J by 11 bases, with 13 bases left in between. The CDR3 has 13 residues. One entry per CDR3 protein, called by TCRdb with MiXCR from the 5' RACE reads. In the table there are more than 1.5 million distinct CDR3 sequences, 32% of which are singletons. Donors uniformly comprised healthy Caucasians. Sequencing was performed on cord blood. The J gene is TRBJ2-5, the V gene TRBV27, with D possibly called TRBD1 or TRBD2 (5 bases each). This TCR derives from a newborn girl in good health. The CDR3 sequence: CASSLSGAIEQYF. The CDR3, as DNA: TGTGCCAGCAGTTTATCCGGGGCAATTGAGCAGTACTTC.